These T cell receptor beta chains were read from a single sample in a study of blood T cell repertoires in COVID-19. This table comes from immunoSEQ multiplex PCR, and its TCRdb copy is limited to in-frame clones, with some not included. The sample shows more than 250,000 clones, over 75% of them seen only once. The sample comprised peripheral blood. These receptors were collected from a man aged 45-65 years with active or convalescent COVID-19. The CDR3 runs from the conserved cysteine through the conserved F or W. Fields, in order: J gene, D gene, clone size, V gene, CDR3 DNA, CDR3 protein. The D gene is left open where the match is weak. Expanded clones get a size class; other rows say once, few or many, or leave the size out.

>TRBJ2-1|TRBD2|few|TRBV4-2
TGTGCCAGCAGCCCAAAAGACGCGGGGGTAGATGAGCAGTTCTTC
CASSPKDAGVDEQFF
>TRBJ1-6|NA|NA|TRBV5-6
TGTGCCAGCAGCTTGGAAGGGGTTTCACCCCTCCACTTT
CASSLEGVSPLHF
>TRBJ1-5|NA|NA|TRBV2
TGTGCCAGCAGCCTAGACGGGGTCAATCAGCCCCAGCATTTT
CASSLDGVNQPQHF
>TRBJ1-4|TRBD1|NA|TRBV18
TGTGCCAGCTCACTCGACAGGGTAGAAGAAAAACTGTTTTTT
CASSLDRVEEKLFF
>TRBJ1-1|NA|many|TRBV29-1
TGCAGCGTAATGGGGGGGAGGACTGAAGCTTTCTTT
CSVMGGRTEAFF
>TRBJ1-4|TRBD1|NA|TRBV19
TGTGCCAGTAGTAACAGGGGAGGAAGGGAAAAACTGTTTTTT
CASSNRGGREKLFF
>TRBJ2-1|TRBD1|once|TRBV19
TGTGCCAGTAGTCCCCGGGACAGGGGTAACAATGAGCAGTTCTTC
CASSPRDRGNNEQFF
>TRBJ2-5|NA|NA|TRBV19
TGTGCCAGTAGTATAGGAGTCGGGAAGACCCAGTACTTC
CASSIGVGKTQYF
>TRBJ1-5|NA|NA|TRBV19
TGTGCCAGTAGGGAGGGGCAGGGCCCCAATCAGCCCCAGCATTTT
CASREGQGPNQPQHF
>TRBJ2-6|NA|NA|TRBV28
TGTGCCAGCAGTTCCCTGAGGGGACGGGGGAAGGGGCACTCTGGGGCCAACGTCCTGACTTTC
CASSSLRGRGKGHSGANVLTF
>TRBJ1-4|TRBD1|NA|TRBV9
TGTGCCAGCAGCCCAGCCGGGACAGGGACAAGAGAACTGTTTTTT
CASSPAGTGTRELFF
>TRBJ1-1|NA|NA|TRBV28
TGTGCCAGCAGGGGCTCGAACACTGAAGCTTTCTTT
CASRGSNTEAFF
>TRBJ2-2|TRBD2|NA|TRBV9
TGTGCCAGCAGCGTAGCGCTAGCGGGGGGGAACACCGGGGAGCTGTTTTTT
CASSVALAGGNTGELFF
>TRBJ2-1|NA|NA|TRBV6-5
TGTGCCAGCAGGCTATTCCAGGGGTATGAGCAGTTCTTC
CASRLFQGYEQFF
>TRBJ2-7|NA|NA|TRBV28
TGTGCCAGCCTGGCCGGACATCCCCCCTACGAGCAGTACTTC
CASLAGHPPYEQYF
>TRBJ2-5|TRBD2|NA|TRBV11-2
TGTGCCAGCAGCTTAGGAGCGGGAGAAGAGACCCAGTACTTC
CASSLGAGEETQYF
>TRBJ1-5|NA|NA|TRBV28
TGTGCCAGCAGGAGCGGGACGGCTAGCAATCAGCCCCAGCATTTT
CASRSGTASNQPQHF
>TRBJ2-1|TRBD1|NA|TRBV7-8
TGTGCCAGCAGCTTATTGTTGGGACAGGGAAAGAATGAGCAGTTCTTC
CASSLLLGQGKNEQFF
>TRBJ2-1|NA|NA|TRBV11-2
TGTGCCAGCAGCCACCTCTTTCGCGGCCCGTACAATGAGCAGTTCTTC
CASSHLFRGPYNEQFF
>TRBJ2-7|TRBD2|NA|TRBV29-1
TGCAGCGTTGAAAGGCAGGGGACTAGCGAGGGTCTTAGGGAGCAGTACTTC
CSVERQGTSEGLREQYF
>TRBJ2-1|TRBD2|once|TRBV7-2
TGTGCCAGCAGCGGTAGCGGGGGGGTCTACAATGAGCAGTTCTTC
CASSGSGGVYNEQFF
>TRBJ1-2|NA|NA|TRBV18
TGTGCCAGCTCACCCGGGGTATCGAGGACTAACTATGGCTACACCTTC
CASSPGVSRTNYGYTF
>TRBJ2-2|TRBD2|NA|TRBV10-1
TGCGCCAGCAGTCCACTAGCGGGAGCACCGAACACCGGGGAGCTGTTTTTT
CASSPLAGAPNTGELFF
>TRBJ2-5|NA|NA|TRBV3-1/TRBV3-2
TGTGCCAGCAGCCAACCCACTACCGAATACCAAGAGACCCAGTACTTC
CASSQPTTEYQETQYF
>TRBJ1-2|NA|NA|TRBV27
TGTGCCAGCAGTTTTGGTCAGAACTATGGCTACACCTTC
CASSFGQNYGYTF
>TRBJ1-4|NA|NA|TRBV30
TGTGCCTGGAGTGTACTAGGTCTTCTAACTAATGAAAAACTGTTTTTT
CAWSVLGLLTNEKLFF
>TRBJ2-5|TRBD2|NA|TRBV5-1
TGCGCCAGCAGCTTGGCGACTAGCGGGACGGGAGAGGGAGAGACCCAGTACTTC
CASSLATSGTGEGETQYF
>TRBJ2-5|TRBD2|once|TRBV7-6
TGTGCCAGCAGCCTAGAGCGGGTAACTAGCGGCCAAGAGACCCAGTACTTC
CASSLERVTSGQETQYF
>TRBJ1-6|NA|NA|TRBV6-4
TGTGCCAGCAGTGACTTATCGAATTCACCCCTCCACTTT
CASSDLSNSPLHF
>TRBJ1-2|TRBD1|once|TRBV27
TGTGCCAGCAGTAGGGGGACAGCCCTGTTCGGCTACACCTTC
CASSRGTALFGYTF
>TRBJ2-1|TRBD2|once|TRBV7-3
TGTGCCAGCAGCTTAATGGCGGGAGTATCCTACAATGAGCAGTTCTTC
CASSLMAGVSYNEQFF
>TRBJ1-1|NA|NA|TRBV7-9
TGTGCCAGCAGCAAGACATCGACCACTGAAGCTTTCTTT
CASSKTSTTEAFF
>TRBJ2-1|NA|NA|TRBV9
TGTGCCAGCAGCGTTCCTCGGGGTTACAATGAGCAGTTCTTC
CASSVPRGYNEQFF
>TRBJ1-1|NA|NA|TRBV6-4
TGTGCCAGCAGTGACAAGGGCAACGGGGGTGAAGCTTTCTTT
CASSDKGNGGEAFF
>TRBJ1-5|NA|NA|TRBV6-1
TGTGCCAGCAGTGATCTGGACGGGAAGCCCCAGCATTTT
CASSDLDGKPQHF
>TRBJ2-1|NA|NA|TRBV6-4
TGTGCCAGCAGTGCCTTCGTGGGGGCCGGGGTTGAGCAGTTCTTC
CASSAFVGAGVEQFF
>TRBJ1-2|NA|NA|TRBV7-9
TGTGCCAGCAGCTCCCAAACAGGATATGGCTACACCTTC
CASSSQTGYGYTF
>TRBJ1-2|TRBD1|NA|TRBV28
TGTGCCAGCAGTTTAAGGGCGACAGGGGGCGCCGATGGCTACACCTTC
CASSLRATGGADGYTF
>TRBJ2-1|NA|NA|TRBV6-2/TRBV6-3
TGTGCCAGCAGTTACCGCAGGAACAATGAGCAGTTCTTC
CASSYRRNNEQFF
>TRBJ1-5|TRBD1|NA|TRBV19
TGTGCCAGTAGTCTACAGGGGGGGGATCAGCCCCAGCATTTT
CASSLQGGDQPQHF